This TCR beta chain originates from a study of T cell changes during pregnancy in multiple sclerosis. Measured with immunoSEQ multiplex PCR; TCRdb has only the in-frame clones, and not every one. The table lists 100,000 to 140,000 clones, around 92% of them singletons. Trimming took 3 bases from V and 1 from J; bases not matched to a gene: 6. The CDR3 is 16 residues long. From germline, CDR1 is SEHNR and CDR2 FQNEAQ (reference sequence). The sequence was obtained from a female donor in good health, enrolled as a control in a pregnancy study. V gene TRBV7-9 combines with J gene TRBJ2-3, with 8 nucleotides matching TRBD2. The sample in question was peripheral blood, obtained in the third trimester of pregnancy. CDR3 amino acids: CASSLGSGDGTDTQYF. The CDR3 DNA reads as TGTGCCAGCAGCTTGGGTAGCGGGGATGGCACAGATACGCAGTATTTT.